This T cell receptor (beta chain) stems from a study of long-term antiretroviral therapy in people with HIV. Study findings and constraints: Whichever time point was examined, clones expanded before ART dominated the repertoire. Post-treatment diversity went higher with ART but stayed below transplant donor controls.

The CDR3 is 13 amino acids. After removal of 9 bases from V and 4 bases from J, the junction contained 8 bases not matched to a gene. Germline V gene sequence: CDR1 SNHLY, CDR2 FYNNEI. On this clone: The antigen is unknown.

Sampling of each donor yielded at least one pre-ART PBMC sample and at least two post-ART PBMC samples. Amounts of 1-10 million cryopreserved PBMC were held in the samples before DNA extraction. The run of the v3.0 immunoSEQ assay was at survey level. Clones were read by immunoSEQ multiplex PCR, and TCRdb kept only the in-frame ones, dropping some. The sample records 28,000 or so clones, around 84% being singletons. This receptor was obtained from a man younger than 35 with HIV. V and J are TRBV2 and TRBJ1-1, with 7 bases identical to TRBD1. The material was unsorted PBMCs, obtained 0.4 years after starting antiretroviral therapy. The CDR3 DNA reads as TGTGCCAGTAGGGGGCCCAGTCGCACTGAAGCTTTCTTT. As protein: CASRGPSRTEAFF.